Each of the 8 T cell receptor beta chains below was sequenced from the same sample in a study of CD8 T cells in ankylosing spondylitis. TCRdb redid the calling of the 5' RACE reads with MiXCR, one entry per CDR3 protein. The data show around 320,000 distinct CDR3 sequences, less than 25% seen once. Sequenced sample: blood, either unsorted or a sorted T cell fraction (not recorded which). All receptors come from a female donor with ankylosing spondylitis or in good health (not recorded which).

This clonotype was counted a few times. V gene TRBV6-2 or TRBV6-3 combines with J gene TRBJ2-1; 15 nucleotides line up with TRBD2. The germline V gene has CDR1 MNHEY and CDR2 SVGEGT. The length of the CDR3 is 17 residues. V shed 6 bases, J shed 1 base, and the junction held 4 bases outside the gene matches. The CDR3 coding sequence is TGTGCCAGCAGCTCCGGGACTAGCGGGAGGTCCTACAATGAGCAGTTCTTC. Protein: CASSSGTSGRSYNEQFF.

The genes are TRBV7-9 and TRBJ1-4; TRBD1 is a possible D gene (5 bases). Germline assignment: CDR1 SEHNR and CDR2 FQNEAQ (reference sequence). This CDR3 region has 15 residues. Trimming removed 5 bases from V and 6 bases from J, with 16 bases in between. For the CDR3, the DNA is TGTGCCAGCAGCCCCTCGGGGGGGGGATATGAAAAACTGTTTTTT. It translates to CASSPSGGGYEKLFF.

The chain combines TRBV7-2 with TRBJ2-3, with 14 bases matching TRBD2. V lost 1 base and J lost 9; bases outside the gene matches: 6. Germline assignment: CDR1 SGHTA and CDR2 FQGNSA. The CDR3 sequence is 16 residues long. The CDR3 loop reads CASSLGGTSGRGTQYF. For the CDR3, the DNA is TGTGCCAGCAGCTTAGGCGGGACTAGCGGGAGAGGAACGCAGTATTTT.

In this sample, this clonotype turned up many times. The chain uses TRBV20-1 and TRBJ1-2; the D gene is possibly TRBD1 (6 bases). Germline V gene data show CDR1 as DFQATT and CDR2 as SNEGSKA (reference sequence). The CDR3 covers 16 residues. V was pared by 0 bases and J by 0 bases, with 14 bases between. CDR3 nucleotide sequence: TGCAGTGCTAGAGATGTAAGCAGGGGACCTAACTATGGCTACACCTTC. This encodes CSARDVSRGPNYGYTF.

In its sample, this clonotype was seen once. The V call is TRBV28, the J call TRBJ1-2; D is perhaps TRBD1 (5 bases). CDR3 length: 11 residues. V was pared by 3 bases and J by 6 bases, with 5 bases between. Germline-derived CDR1 and CDR2 are MDHEN and SYDVKM. The CDR3 region has the DNA TGTGCCAGCAGTTTGGGGCATGGCTACACCTTC. It yields the protein CASSLGHGYTF.

Concerning this clonotype itself: A read error is possible here, since a much larger clone lies one base away. The rearrangement uses TRBV20-1 and TRBJ2-7; the match to TRBD2 covers 11 bases. The V segment lost 5 bases and the J segment 2 bases; nucleotides outside the gene matches: 11. This CDR3 is built from 16 residues. Per the germline V gene, CDR1 is DFQATT and CDR2 is SNEGSKA (reference sequence). CDR3 coding DNA: TGCAGTGCTCTTAAAATGACTAGCGGGATACCCTACGAGCAGTACTTC. The encoded protein is CSALKMTSGIPYEQYF.

In this sample, this clonotype turned up a few times. The rearrangement uses TRBV6-4 and TRBJ2-3; D not resolved. Germline V gene data show CDR1 as MRHNA and CDR2 as SNTAGT. CDR3 length: 15 residues. The germline V and J ends were trimmed by 6 bases and 0 bases, with 13 bases remaining between them. As DNA, the CDR3 is TGTGCCAGCAGCCCCATGCCCACTAGCACAGATACGCAGTATTTT. Its translation: CASSPMPTSTDTQYF.

The chain employs TRBV3-1 and TRBJ2-1, with TRBD2 identical over 9 bases. Germline V CDR1 and CDR2: LGHDT, YNNKEL (reference sequence). The CDR3 contains 16 residues. After removal of 4 bases from V and 6 bases from J, the junction contained 10 bases not matched to a gene. CDR3 nucleotides: TGTGCCAGCAGCCTCCCGGGGGCGGGAGGGCCCAATGAGCAGTTCTTC. As protein: CASSLPGAGGPNEQFF.